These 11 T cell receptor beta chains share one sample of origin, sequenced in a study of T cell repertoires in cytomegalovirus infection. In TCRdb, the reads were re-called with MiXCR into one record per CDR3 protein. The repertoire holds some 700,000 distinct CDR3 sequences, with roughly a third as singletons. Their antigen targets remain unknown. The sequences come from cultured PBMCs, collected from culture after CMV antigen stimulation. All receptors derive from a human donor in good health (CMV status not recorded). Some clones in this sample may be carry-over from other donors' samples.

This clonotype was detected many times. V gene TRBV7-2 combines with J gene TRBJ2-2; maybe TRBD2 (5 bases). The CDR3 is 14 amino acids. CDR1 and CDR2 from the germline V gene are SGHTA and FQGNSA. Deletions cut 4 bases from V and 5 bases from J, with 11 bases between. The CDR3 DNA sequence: TGTGCCAGCAGCTATCGATCGGGAACCGGGGAGCTGTTTTTT. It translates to CASSYRSGTGELFF. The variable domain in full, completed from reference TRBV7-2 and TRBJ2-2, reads GAGVSQSPSNKVTEKGKDVELRCDPISGHTALYWYRQSLGQGLEFLIYFQGNSAPDKSGLPSDRFSAERTGGSVSTLTIQRTQQEDSAVYLCASSYRSGTGELFFGEGSRLTVL.

This chain's CDR3 is CASKVNTGELFF. DNA for the CDR3: TGTGCCAGCAAGGTTAACACCGGGGAGCTGTTTTTT. The chain uses TRBV6-2 or TRBV6-3 and TRBJ2-2; D not certain. The ends were cut back, 7 bases at V and 2 bases at J, with 5 bases in the middle. In germline, CDR1 is MNHEY, CDR2 SVGEGT. The CDR3 sequence is 12 residues long.

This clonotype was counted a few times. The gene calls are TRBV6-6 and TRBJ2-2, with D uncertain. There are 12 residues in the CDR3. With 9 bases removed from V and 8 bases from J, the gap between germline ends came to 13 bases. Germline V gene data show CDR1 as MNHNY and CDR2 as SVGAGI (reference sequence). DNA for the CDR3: TGTGCCAGTGGCTCGGAGTCGGGGGAGCTGTTTTTT. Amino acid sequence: CASGSESGELFF.

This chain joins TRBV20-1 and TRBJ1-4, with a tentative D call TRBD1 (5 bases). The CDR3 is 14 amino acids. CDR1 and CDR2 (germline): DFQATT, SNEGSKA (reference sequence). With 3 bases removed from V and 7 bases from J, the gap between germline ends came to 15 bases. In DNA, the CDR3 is TGCAGTGCTAGGGCCGACCCCGGGGGTGAAAAACTGTTTTTT. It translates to CSARADPGGEKLFF.

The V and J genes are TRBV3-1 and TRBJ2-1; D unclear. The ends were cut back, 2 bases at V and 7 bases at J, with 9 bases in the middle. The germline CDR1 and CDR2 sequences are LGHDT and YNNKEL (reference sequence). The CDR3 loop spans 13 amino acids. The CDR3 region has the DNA TGTGCCAGCAGCCAAAGGCGGCAAAATGAGCAGTTCTTC. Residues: CASSQRRQNEQFF.

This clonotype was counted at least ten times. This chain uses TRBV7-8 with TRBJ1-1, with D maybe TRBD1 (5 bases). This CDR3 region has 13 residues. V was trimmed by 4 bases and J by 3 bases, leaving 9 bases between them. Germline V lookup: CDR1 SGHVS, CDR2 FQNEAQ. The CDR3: CASSSSGYTEAFF. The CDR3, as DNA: TGTGCCAGCAGCTCCTCAGGGTACACTGAAGCTTTCTTT. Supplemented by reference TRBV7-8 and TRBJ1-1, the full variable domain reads GAGVSQSPRYKVAKRGQDVALRCDPISGHVSLFWYQQALGQGPEFLTYFQNEAQLDKSGLPSDRFFAERPEGSVSTLKIQRTQQEDSAVYLCASSSSGYTEAFFGQGTRLTVV.

CDR3 DNA: TGTGCCAGCTCAACGGGGGTTTCTAGCGGGGGTTGGAATGAGCAGTTCTTC. This encodes CASSTGVSSGGWNEQFF. The V and J genes are TRBV6-6 and TRBJ2-1, with TRBD2 matching 10 bases. CDR3 size: 17 residues. V lost 8 bases, J lost 7 bases, and 17 bases stayed unmatched. CDR1 and CDR2 from the germline V gene are MNHNY and SVGAGI (reference sequence).

CDR3 region: CASSFFRGLREQYF. The CDR3 bases are TGTGCCAGCAGTTTCTTCAGGGGGCTCCGCGAGCAGTACTTC. The genes are TRBV28 and TRBJ2-7; 8 bases map to TRBD1. The CDR3 is 14 residues long. The trim removed 3 bases at V and 6 bases at J, leaving 7 bases unmatched. Germline V gives CDR1 MDHEN, CDR2 SYDVKM.

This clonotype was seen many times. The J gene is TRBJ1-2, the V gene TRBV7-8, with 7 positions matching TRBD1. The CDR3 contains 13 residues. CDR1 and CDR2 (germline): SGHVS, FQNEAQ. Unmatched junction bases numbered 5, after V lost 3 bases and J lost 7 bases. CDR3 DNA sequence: TGTGCCAGCAGCTTGTTGCAGGGGGGTGGCTACACCTTC. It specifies CASSLLQGGGYTF. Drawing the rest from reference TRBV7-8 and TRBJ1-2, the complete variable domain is GAGVSQSPRYKVAKRGQDVALRCDPISGHVSLFWYQQALGQGPEFLTYFQNEAQLDKSGLPSDRFFAERPEGSVSTLKIQRTQQEDSAVYLCASSLLQGGGYTFGSGTRLTVV.

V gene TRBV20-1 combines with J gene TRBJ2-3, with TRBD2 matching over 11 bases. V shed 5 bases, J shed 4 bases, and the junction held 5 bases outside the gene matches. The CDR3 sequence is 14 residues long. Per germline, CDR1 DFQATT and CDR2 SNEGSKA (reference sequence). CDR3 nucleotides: TGCAGTGCTTATAGCGGGGGGGCCCCAGATACGCAGTATTTT. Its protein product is CSAYSGGAPDTQYF.

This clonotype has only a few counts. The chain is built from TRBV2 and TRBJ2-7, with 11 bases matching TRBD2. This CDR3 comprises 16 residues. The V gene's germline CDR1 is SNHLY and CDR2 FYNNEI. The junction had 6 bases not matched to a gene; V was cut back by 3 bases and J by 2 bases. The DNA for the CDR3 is TGTGCCAGCAGTGAGAGACTAGCGGGGATGCCCTACGAGCAGTACTTC. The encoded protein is CASSERLAGMPYEQYF. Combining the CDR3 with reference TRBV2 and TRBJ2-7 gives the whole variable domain EPEVTQTPSHQVTQMGQEVILRCVPISNHLYFYWYRQILGQKVEFLVSFYNNEISEKSEIFDDQFSVERPDGSNFTLKIRSTKLEDSAMYFCASSERLAGMPYEQYFGPGTRLTVT.